The next 24 T cell receptor beta chains were all read from a single sample in a study of CD8 T cells in Susac syndrome. RNA, at roughly 0.45 to 1 ug, was reverse transcribed with random hexamers. TCRdb independently ran MiXCR on the immunoSEQ multiplex PCR reads; one entry per CDR3 protein. This table has over 150,000 distinct CDR3 sequences, 90% to 95% appearing once. What was sequenced was CD4+ T cells from PBMCs. These receptors were obtained from a human donor with Susac syndrome.

The J gene is TRBJ1-1, the V gene TRBV5-4; D is undetermined. Germline CDR1 and CDR2: SGHNT and YYREEE (reference sequence). Trimming shortened V by 3 bases and J by 0 bases, and 12 bases separated the two germline ends. The length of the CDR3 is 15 residues. CDR3 region: CASSSSKQLNTEAFF. Here the CDR3 DNA reads TGTGCCAGCAGCTCCTCGAAGCAACTGAACACTGAAGCTTTCTTT. Together with reference TRBV5-4 and TRBJ1-1, the CDR3 gives the full variable domain: ETGVTQSPTHLIKTRGQQVTLRCSSQSGHNTVSWYQQALGQGPQFIFQYYREEENGRGNFPPRFSGLQFPNYSSELNVNALELDDSALYLCASSSSKQLNTEAFFGQGTRLTVV.

The rearrangement links TRBV27 to TRBJ1-4, with a tentative D call TRBD1 (6 bases). The V end was cut by 6 bases, the J end by 8 bases, with 22 bases between. The CDR3 is made up of 16 amino acids. CDR1 is MNHEY and CDR2 is SMNVEV in the germline V gene (reference sequence). The DNA of the CDR3 is TGTGCCAGCAGCCCTAGGACCACAGGGACCGCGGAAAAACTGTTTTTT. Translating gives CASSPRTTGTAEKLFF.

Only one count was recorded for this clonotype. This chain links TRBV6-5 with TRBJ2-2, with 15 nucleotides matching TRBD2. This CDR3 has 18 amino acids. Germline trimming cut 2 bases from V and 1 base from J; bases unmatched to any gene: 2. Per germline, CDR1 MNHEY and CDR2 SVGAGI. CDR3 region: CASSYRTSGGENTGELFF. The CDR3 nucleotides are TGTGCCAGCAGTTACCGGACTAGCGGGGGGGAGAACACCGGGGAGCTGTTTTTT.

V gene TRBV7-9 combines with J gene TRBJ2-7; D is possibly TRBD1 or TRBD2 (6 bases each). From germline, CDR1 is SEHNR and CDR2 FQNEAQ (reference sequence). The V and J ends lost 5 bases and 2 bases respectively, with 16 bases between them. The CDR3 runs to 15 residues. This CDR3 reads CASSPGTGAAYEQYF. For the CDR3, the DNA is TGTGCCAGCAGCCCGGGCACGGGGGCAGCCTACGAGCAGTACTTC.

The chain links TRBV2 to TRBJ2-1; D is possibly TRBD2 (5 bases). CDR1 is SNHLY, CDR2 FYNNEI, per germline. The CDR3 covers 15 residues. V lost 2 bases and J 4 bases, leaving 12 bases between the germline ends. The CDR3, as DNA: TGTGCCAGCAGTGAATGGTCTAGCAGGTACAATGAGCAGTTCTTC. Amino acids: CASSEWSSRYNEQFF.

The chain joins TRBV7-8 to TRBJ2-7, with D possibly matching TRBD1 (5 bases). Trimming removed 0 bases from V and 2 bases from J, with 11 bases in between. CDR3 length: 15 residues. Germline CDR1 reads SGHVS; CDR2 reads FQNEAQ. Written as DNA, the CDR3 is TGTGCCAGCAGCTTAGCGCGTGACAGAGCCTACGAGCAGTACTTC. Protein: CASSLARDRAYEQYF.

The J gene is TRBJ2-2, the V gene TRBV24-1; no clear D gene. Germline V CDR1 and CDR2: KGHDR, SFDVKD. Trimming shortened V by 5 bases and J by 1 base, and 13 bases separated the two germline ends. The CDR3 is made up of 16 amino acids. CDR3: CATSGLTTVNTGELFF. The CDR3 nucleotides are TGTGCCACCAGTGGCCTGACAACGGTGAACACCGGGGAGCTGTTTTTT.

This clonotype was detected a few times. This chain joins TRBV20-1 and TRBJ2-7; TRBD2 agrees at 10 bases. The CDR3 extends over 16 amino acids. The germline CDR1 and CDR2 sequences are DFQATT and SNEGSKA (reference sequence). Germline trimming cut 0 bases from V and 6 bases from J; bases unmatched to any gene: 11. In DNA, the CDR3 is TGCAGTGCTAGAGATCGAAGGCTAGCGGGAGCAGTCGAGCAGTACTTC. Its translation is CSARDRRLAGAVEQYF.

The CDR3 loop reads CASSLVRQPQHF. As DNA, the CDR3 is TGTGCCAGCAGCTTAGTTCGACAGCCCCAGCATTTT. V is TRBV7-2 and J is TRBJ1-5, with D hard to call. Germline-derived CDR1 and CDR2 are SGHTA and FQGNSA. This CDR3 comprises 12 residues. Trimming removed 1 base at V and 7 bases at J, with 5 bases between.

This chain links TRBV20-1 with TRBJ1-1; 8 bases are shared with TRBD1. CDR3 length equals 14 residues. Germline V gives CDR1 DFQATT, CDR2 SNEGSKA (reference sequence). Unmatched junction bases numbered 5, after V lost 4 bases and J lost 1 base. The CDR3 DNA follows: TGCAGTGCTACGGGGGACAGGCCGAACACTGAAGCTTTCTTT. As protein: CSATGDRPNTEAFF.

This chain joins TRBV20-1 and TRBJ2-3; 10 nucleotides line up with TRBD2. J was trimmed by 2 bases and V by 0 bases; bases with no gene match: 11. This CDR3 region has 18 residues. Looked up from germline, CDR1 is DFQATT and CDR2 is SNEGSKA (reference sequence). CDR3 sequence (DNA): TGCAGTGCTAGAGATCACGGGAGGAGCGGGGGGGTCACAGATACGCAGTATTTT. Protein product: CSARDHGRSGGVTDTQYF.

The rearrangement joins TRBV7-2 to TRBJ2-6; D uncertain. This CDR3 has 16 amino acids. Between the trimmed V and J ends, which lost 5 bases and 0 bases, there was a span of 11 bases. The germline gives CDR1 SGHTA, CDR2 FQGNSA. CDR3 DNA sequence: TGTGCCAGCAGCCTTTCGGCCAGCTCTGGGGCCAACGTCCTGACTTTC. Translated, it gives CASSLSASSGANVLTF.

J is TRBJ2-5 and V is TRBV3-1, with a possible D match to TRBD2 (5 bases). Germline assignment: CDR1 LGHDT and CDR2 YNNKEL (reference sequence). This CDR3 region has 14 residues. V was shortened by 4 bases and J by 3 bases, with 12 bases between the two germline ends. CDR3 loop: CASSRERRKETQYF. CDR3 nucleotides: TGTGCCAGCAGCCGGGAGCGGAGGAAAGAGACCCAGTACTTC.

The gene calls are TRBV7-9 and TRBJ1-6; the D is unclear. Germline values: CDR1 SEHNR, CDR2 FQNEAQ (reference sequence). The germline V and J ends were trimmed by 3 bases and 7 bases, with 4 bases remaining between them. The CDR3 is made up of 12 amino acids. The CDR3 DNA reads TGTGCCAGCAGCTTTGACAATTCACCCCTCCACTTT. Its translation is CASSFDNSPLHF.

The V call is TRBV4-2, the J call TRBJ1-2, with D possibly TRBD1 on 5 matching bases. Germline V gene data show CDR1 as LGHNA and CDR2 as YNFKEQ. V was shortened by 0 bases and J by 0 bases, with 8 bases between the two germline ends. CDR3 length equals 15 residues. CDR3 nucleotides: TGTGCCAGCAGCCAAGACAAGACAGCTAACTATGGCTACACCTTC. Residues: CASSQDKTANYGYTF.

This chain uses TRBV7-9 with TRBJ1-1, with TRBD1 as a possible D gene (5 bases). The CDR3 runs 19 residues. V lost 2 bases to trimming and J lost 0 bases, with 22 bases between them. Germline loops: CDR1 SEHNR, CDR2 FQNEAQ (reference sequence). CDR3 in amino acids: CASSLSWGNKPEMNTEAFF. The CDR3 coding sequence is TGTGCCAGCAGCTTAAGTTGGGGCAATAAACCAGAAATGAACACTGAAGCTTTCTTT.

The genes are TRBV15 and TRBJ1-1; D call uncertain. CDR3 length: 13 residues. Germline V gene data show CDR1 as LNHNV and CDR2 as YYDKDF (reference sequence). Trimming removed 11 bases at V and 2 bases at J, with 15 bases between. CDR3 nucleotides: TGTGCCGCCCGACAAGGGCATAACACTGAAGCTTTCTTT. Translation gives CAARQGHNTEAFF.

The chain employs TRBV9 and TRBJ2-1; D remains ambiguous. Germline V gene sequence: CDR1 SGDLS, CDR2 YYNGEE. This CDR3 has 15 amino acids. Trimming cost V 0 bases and J 3 bases, with 10 bases left between them. The CDR3 region has the DNA TGTGCCAGCAGCGTAGAGGTTCTAGACTACAATGAGCAGTTCTTC. The encoded protein is CASSVEVLDYNEQFF.

J is TRBJ2-3 and V is TRBV7-7; D not resolved. V was cut by 5 bases and J by 1 base, with 7 bases left in between. This CDR3 contains 13 residues. Germline CDR1 is SSHAT and CDR2 is FNYEAQ (reference sequence). The CDR3 loop reads CASSATGTDTQYF. The CDR3 region has the DNA TGTGCCAGCAGCGCCACTGGCACAGATACGCAGTATTTT.

This sequence joins TRBV19 and TRBJ2-2, with a tentative D call TRBD2 (5 bases). The CDR3 spans 14 residues. CDR1 is LNHDA and CDR2 is SQIVND in the germline V gene (reference sequence). V was trimmed by 5 bases and J by 13 bases, leaving 20 bases between them. The chain's CDR3 is CASSPRTHPNGLFF. The CDR3 coding sequence is TGTGCCAGTAGTCCAAGGACTCACCCTAACGGGCTGTTTTTT.

The J gene is TRBJ2-7, the V gene TRBV27; 11 bases match TRBD1. The V gene's germline CDR1 is MNHEY and CDR2 SMNVEV (reference sequence). The CDR3 consists of 13 residues. J lost 7 bases, V lost 4 bases, and 3 bases had no gene match. The CDR3 DNA is TGTGCCAGCAGTTCGGACAGGGGGCGGGAGCAGTACTTC. Amino acid sequence: CASSSDRGREQYF.

The CDR3 protein is CAWDRGAEAFF. CDR3 coding DNA: TGTGCCTGGGACAGGGGAGCTGAAGCTTTCTTT. The V call is TRBV30, the J call TRBJ1-1, with TRBD1 matching 8 bases. Per the germline V gene, CDR1 is GTSNPN and CDR2 is SVGIG (reference sequence). The CDR3 runs 11 residues. V dropped 5 bases and J dropped 6; count of bases not matched to a gene: 2.

The gene calls are TRBV7-9 and TRBJ2-7; no definite D call. The V gene lost 1 base and the J gene lost 5 bases, with 6 bases spanning the gap. This CDR3 is built from 12 residues. Germline assignment: CDR1 SEHNR and CDR2 FQNEAQ (reference sequence). CDR3 residues: CASSLGLDEQYF. CDR3 nucleotide sequence: TGTGCCAGCAGCTTAGGCCTAGACGAGCAGTACTTC.

The chain links TRBV5-1 to TRBJ2-7; D might be TRBD1 or TRBD2, each matching 5 bases. From germline, CDR1 is SGHRS and CDR2 YFSETQ. Trimming pared 3 bases from V and 0 bases from J, leaving 16 bases between. The CDR3 spans 16 residues. CDR3 sequence (DNA): TGCGCCAGCAGCTCCTCACCGGGACCAAGCTCCTACGAGCAGTACTTC. It specifies CASSSSPGPSSYEQYF.